Each of the 4 T cell receptor beta chains below was sequenced from the same sample in a study of human T cells and chemical hapten exposure. Sample time point: patch test 2, 6 weeks after DPC sensitization. Treatment noted: therapeutic diphenylcyclopropenone sensitization with weekly scalp DPC. TCRdb recomputed calls from the RACE reads with MiXCR, one row per CDR3 protein. The table lists 25,000 to 30,000 distinct CDR3 sequences, approximately 10% of them singletons. This sample comprised whole blood, obtained in connection with sensitization to the hapten diphenylcyclopropenone (DPC). These receptors came from a man aged 30-40 years with alopecia areata. Some clones in this sample may be carry-over from other donors' samples.

This clonotype has more than one count but fewer than ten. The chain combines TRBV6-5 with TRBJ1-2, with a possible D match to TRBD1 (5 bases). The V end was cut by 6 bases, the J end by 5 bases, with 10 bases between. This CDR3 is 12 amino acids long. Germline V gives CDR1 MNHEY, CDR2 SVGAGI. In DNA, the CDR3 is TGTGCCAGCAGCAGCGGGGCTTATGGCTACACCTTC. Its protein is CASSSGAYGYTF.

The gene calls are TRBV7-9 and TRBJ1-4; 7 bases match TRBD1. Germline lookup yields CDR1 SEHNR and CDR2 FQNEAQ (reference sequence). The length of the CDR3 is 14 residues. V gave up 2 bases and J gave up 7 bases; unmatched junction bases: 4. CDR3 sequence (DNA): TGTGCCAGCAGCTTAAAGGGGGCTACTGAAAAACTGTTTTTT. It specifies CASSLKGATEKLFF.

This clonotype came up many times. The chain recombines TRBV18 with TRBJ1-1; TRBD1 might be the D (5 bases). The CDR3 sequence is 15 residues long. Germline CDR1 and CDR2: KGHSH and LQKENI. V dropped 4 bases and J dropped 3 bases, with 15 bases sitting between them. DNA of the CDR3: TGTGCCAGCTCACTCCAGGGAAATGGAGACACTGAAGCTTTCTTT. Its protein is CASSLQGNGDTEAFF.

This clonotype was observed many times. The chain joins TRBV20-1 to TRBJ2-5; 14 positions match TRBD2. The germline gives CDR1 DFQATT, CDR2 SNEGSKA (reference sequence). The CDR3 is 15 residues long. V shed 4 bases and J 3 bases; nucleotides not matched to a gene: 4. The CDR3 DNA is TGCAGTGCTAAGACTAGCGGGGGGGCGAAAGAGACCCAGTACTTC. Amino acid sequence: CSAKTSGGAKETQYF.